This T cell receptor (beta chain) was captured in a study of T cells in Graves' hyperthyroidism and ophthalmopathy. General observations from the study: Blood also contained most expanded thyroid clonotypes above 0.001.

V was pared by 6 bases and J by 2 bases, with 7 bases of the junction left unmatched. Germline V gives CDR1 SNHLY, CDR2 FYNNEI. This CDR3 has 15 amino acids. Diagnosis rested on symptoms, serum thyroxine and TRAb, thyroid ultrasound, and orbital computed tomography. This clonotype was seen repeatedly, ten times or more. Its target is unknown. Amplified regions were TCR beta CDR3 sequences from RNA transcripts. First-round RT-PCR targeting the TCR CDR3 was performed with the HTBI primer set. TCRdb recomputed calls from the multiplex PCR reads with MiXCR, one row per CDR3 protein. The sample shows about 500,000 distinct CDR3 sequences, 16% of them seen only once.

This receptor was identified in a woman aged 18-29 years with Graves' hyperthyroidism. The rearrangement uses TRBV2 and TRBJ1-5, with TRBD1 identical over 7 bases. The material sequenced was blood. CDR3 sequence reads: CASRTDRVGNQPQHF. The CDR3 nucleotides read TGTGCCAGCAGGACCGACAGGGTTGGCAATCAGCCCCAGCATTTT.